This T cell receptor (beta chain) originates from a study of T cell responses to AZD1222 COVID-19 vaccine. Remarks on this clone: Its antigen is undetermined.

Clones were read by immunoSEQ multiplex PCR, and TCRdb kept only the in-frame ones, dropping some. The profile shows about 150,000 clones, 90% of them singletons. The study's findings and limits: CD4 TCRs covered the whole spike, strongest at regions 160-218 and 743-854. The study found Spike-specific TCR breadth and depth rose after two AZD1222 doses.

V lost 2 bases and J lost 11, with 15 bases in between. CDR3 length: 12 residues. Germline loops: CDR1 GTSNPN, CDR2 SVGIG (reference sequence). This sequence joins TRBV30 and TRBJ1-1, with TRBD1 as a possible D gene (5 bases). The clonotype comes from an adult in good health. Sequencing was performed on peripheral blood, taken on day 0 of AZD1222 vaccination. CDR3 DNA: TGTGCCTGGAGTACTGGGACGGGGATGGCTTTCTTT. This sequence encodes CAWSTGTGMAFF.